This T cell receptor (beta chain) was documented in a study of response to subunit inactivated influenza vaccine. The CDR3 length is 15 residues. Germline-derived CDR1 and CDR2 are MNHNS and SASEGT. Deletions cut 6 bases from V and 0 bases from J, with 15 bases between. TCRdb reprocessed the RT-PCR reads via MiXCR and lists one record per CDR3 protein. Here the sample spans hundreds of thousands of distinct CDR3 sequences, approximately 17% being singletons. In the case of this clonotype: Antigen specificity is unknown.

Study results and caveats: That few new T cells are recruited by each seasonal influenza vaccination was the authors' suggestion.

V and J are TRBV6-1 and TRBJ2-7, with D perhaps matching TRBD1 or TRBD2 (5 bases each). The sample in question was PBMCs from blood, obtained about 5 days after vaccination. This clonotype was sampled from a middle-aged man who received an inactivated influenza vaccine. DNA of the CDR3: TGTGCCAGCAGGGGGCTGGGGGAGAGCTCCTACGAGCAGTACTTC. Its translation: CASRGLGESSYEQYF.